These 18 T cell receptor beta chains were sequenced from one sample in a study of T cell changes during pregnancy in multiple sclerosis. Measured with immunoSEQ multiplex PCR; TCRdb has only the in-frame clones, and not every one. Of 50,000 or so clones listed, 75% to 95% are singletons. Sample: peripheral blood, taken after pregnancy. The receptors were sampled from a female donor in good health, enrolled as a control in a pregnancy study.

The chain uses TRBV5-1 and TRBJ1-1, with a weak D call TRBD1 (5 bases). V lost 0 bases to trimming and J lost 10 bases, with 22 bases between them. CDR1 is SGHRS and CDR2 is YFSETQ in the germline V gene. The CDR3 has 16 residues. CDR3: CASSLVGGGEVGVAFF. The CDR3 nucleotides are TGCGCCAGCAGCTTGGTGGGTGGAGGGGAGGTCGGTGTAGCTTTCTTT.

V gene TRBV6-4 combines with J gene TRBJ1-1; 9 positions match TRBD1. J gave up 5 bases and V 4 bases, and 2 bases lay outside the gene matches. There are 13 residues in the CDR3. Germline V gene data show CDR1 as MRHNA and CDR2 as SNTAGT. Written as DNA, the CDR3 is TGTGCCAGCAGTGCCGACAGGGGGACTGAAGCTTTCTTT. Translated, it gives CASSADRGTEAFF.

CDR3 region: CASSSPGLANYGYTF. The CDR3 DNA sequence: TGTGCCAGCAGTTCTCCGGGGTTAGCTAACTATGGCTACACCTTC. The chain employs TRBV28 and TRBJ1-2; no clear D gene. Germline V CDR1 and CDR2: MDHEN, SYDVKM. This CDR3 is built from 15 residues. The V end lost 4 bases, the J end lost 0 bases, and 12 bases lay between the germline ends.

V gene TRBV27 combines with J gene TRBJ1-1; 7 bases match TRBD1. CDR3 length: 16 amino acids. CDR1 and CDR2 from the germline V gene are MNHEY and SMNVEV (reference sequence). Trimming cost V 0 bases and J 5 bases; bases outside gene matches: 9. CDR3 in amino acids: CASSLSEGAGWTEAFF. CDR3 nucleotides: TGTGCCAGCAGTTTATCGGAGGGGGCGGGGTGGACTGAAGCTTTCTTT.

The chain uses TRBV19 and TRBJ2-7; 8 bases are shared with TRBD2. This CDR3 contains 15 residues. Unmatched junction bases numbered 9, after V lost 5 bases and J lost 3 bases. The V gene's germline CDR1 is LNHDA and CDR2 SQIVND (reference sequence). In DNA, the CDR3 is TGTGCCAGTAGTCTTAGAGCGGGGGCGGTCTACGAGCAGTACTTC. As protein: CASSLRAGAVYEQYF.

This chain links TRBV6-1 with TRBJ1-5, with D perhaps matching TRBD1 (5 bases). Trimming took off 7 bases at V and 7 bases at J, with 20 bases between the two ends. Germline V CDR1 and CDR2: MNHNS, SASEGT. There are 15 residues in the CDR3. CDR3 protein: CASNPSAGSTQPQHF. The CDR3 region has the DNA TGTGCCAGCAATCCCTCGGCAGGGTCTACGCAGCCCCAGCATTTT.

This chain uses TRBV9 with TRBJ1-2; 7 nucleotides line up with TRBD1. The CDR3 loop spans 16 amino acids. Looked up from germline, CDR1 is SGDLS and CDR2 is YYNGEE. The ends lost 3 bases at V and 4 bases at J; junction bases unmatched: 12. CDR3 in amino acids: CASSATGTAGSYGYTF. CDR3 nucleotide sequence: TGTGCCAGCAGCGCAACCGGGACAGCTGGAAGCTATGGCTACACCTTC.

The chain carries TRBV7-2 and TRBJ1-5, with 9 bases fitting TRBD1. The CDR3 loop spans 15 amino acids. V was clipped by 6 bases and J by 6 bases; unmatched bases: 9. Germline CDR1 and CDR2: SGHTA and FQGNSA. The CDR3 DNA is TGTGCCAGCAGTATCACGGGACAGGGTTTTCAGCCCCAGCATTTT. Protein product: CASSITGQGFQPQHF. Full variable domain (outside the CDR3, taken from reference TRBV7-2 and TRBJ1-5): GAGVSQSPSNKVTEKGKDVELRCDPISGHTALYWYRQSLGQGLEFLIYFQGNSAPDKSGLPSDRFSAERTGGSVSTLTIQRTQQEDSAVYLCASSITGQGFQPQHFGDGTRLSIL.

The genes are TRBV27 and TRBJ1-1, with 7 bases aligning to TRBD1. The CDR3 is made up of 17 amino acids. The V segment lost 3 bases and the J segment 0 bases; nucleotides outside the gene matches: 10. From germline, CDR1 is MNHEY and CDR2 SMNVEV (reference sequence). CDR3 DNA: TGTGCCAGCAGTTTGGACAGGAAATTCCTCATGAACACTGAAGCTTTCTTT. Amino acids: CASSLDRKFLMNTEAFF.

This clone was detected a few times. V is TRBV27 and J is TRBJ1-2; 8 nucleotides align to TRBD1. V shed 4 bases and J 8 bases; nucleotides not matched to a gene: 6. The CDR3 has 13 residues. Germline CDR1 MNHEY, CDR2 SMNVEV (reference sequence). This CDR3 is CASSSGQATGYTF. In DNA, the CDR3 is TGTGCCAGCAGTTCGGGACAGGCAACCGGCTACACCTTC.

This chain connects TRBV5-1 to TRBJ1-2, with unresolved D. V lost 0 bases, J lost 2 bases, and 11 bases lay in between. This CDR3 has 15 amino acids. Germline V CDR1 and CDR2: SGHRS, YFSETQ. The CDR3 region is CASSLAPGRNYGYTF. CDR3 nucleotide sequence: TGCGCCAGCAGCTTGGCTCCGGGGAGAAACTATGGCTACACCTTC.

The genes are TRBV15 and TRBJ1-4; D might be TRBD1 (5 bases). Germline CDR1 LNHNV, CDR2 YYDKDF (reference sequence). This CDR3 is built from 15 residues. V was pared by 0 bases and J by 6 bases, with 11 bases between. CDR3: CATSRDIGVDEKLFF. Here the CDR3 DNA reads TGTGCCACCAGCAGAGACATAGGGGTTGATGAAAAACTGTTTTTT.

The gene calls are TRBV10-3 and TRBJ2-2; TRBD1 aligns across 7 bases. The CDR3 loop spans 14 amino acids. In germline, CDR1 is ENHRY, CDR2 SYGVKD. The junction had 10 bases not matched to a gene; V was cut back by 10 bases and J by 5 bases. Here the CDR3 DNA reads TGTGCCACCGGTAACAGGGGTGGGACCGGGGAGCTGTTTTTT. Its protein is CATGNRGGTGELFF.

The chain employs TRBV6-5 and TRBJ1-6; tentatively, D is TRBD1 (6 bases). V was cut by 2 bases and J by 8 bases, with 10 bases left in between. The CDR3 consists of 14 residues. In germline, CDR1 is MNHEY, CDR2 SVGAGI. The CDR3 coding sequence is TGTGCCAGCAGTTACGCGGGGGGGCATTCACCCCTCCACTTT. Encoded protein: CASSYAGGHSPLHF.

CDR3: CASSRQGFGIEQYF. DNA for the CDR3: TGTGCCAGCTCAAGACAGGGATTCGGGATCGAGCAGTACTTC. The V and J genes are TRBV18 and TRBJ2-7; the match to TRBD1 covers 7 bases. V lost 5 bases and J lost 6; bases outside the gene matches: 10. CDR3 size: 14 residues. Germline V CDR1 and CDR2: KGHSH, LQKENI.

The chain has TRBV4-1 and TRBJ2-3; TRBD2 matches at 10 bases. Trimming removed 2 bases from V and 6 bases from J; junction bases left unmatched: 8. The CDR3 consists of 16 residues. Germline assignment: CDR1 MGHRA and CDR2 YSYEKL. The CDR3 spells CASSQRSGGATDTQYF. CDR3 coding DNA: TGCGCCAGCAGCCAAAGAAGCGGGGGGGCCACGGATACGCAGTATTTT.

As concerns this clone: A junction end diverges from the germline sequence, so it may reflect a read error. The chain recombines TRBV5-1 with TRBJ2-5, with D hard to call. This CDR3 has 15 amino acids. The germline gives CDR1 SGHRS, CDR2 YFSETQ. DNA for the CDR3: TGCGCCAGCAGTTTGGGCCCAGGTGATTTGGAGACCCAGTACTTC. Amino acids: CASSLGPGDLETQYF.

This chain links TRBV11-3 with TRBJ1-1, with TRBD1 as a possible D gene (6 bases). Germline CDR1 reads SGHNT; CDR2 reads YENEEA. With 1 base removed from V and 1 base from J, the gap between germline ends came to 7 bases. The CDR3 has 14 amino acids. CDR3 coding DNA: TGTGCCAGCAGCTTAGGAGGGGGGAACACTGAAGCTTTCTTT. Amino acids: CASSLGGGNTEAFF.